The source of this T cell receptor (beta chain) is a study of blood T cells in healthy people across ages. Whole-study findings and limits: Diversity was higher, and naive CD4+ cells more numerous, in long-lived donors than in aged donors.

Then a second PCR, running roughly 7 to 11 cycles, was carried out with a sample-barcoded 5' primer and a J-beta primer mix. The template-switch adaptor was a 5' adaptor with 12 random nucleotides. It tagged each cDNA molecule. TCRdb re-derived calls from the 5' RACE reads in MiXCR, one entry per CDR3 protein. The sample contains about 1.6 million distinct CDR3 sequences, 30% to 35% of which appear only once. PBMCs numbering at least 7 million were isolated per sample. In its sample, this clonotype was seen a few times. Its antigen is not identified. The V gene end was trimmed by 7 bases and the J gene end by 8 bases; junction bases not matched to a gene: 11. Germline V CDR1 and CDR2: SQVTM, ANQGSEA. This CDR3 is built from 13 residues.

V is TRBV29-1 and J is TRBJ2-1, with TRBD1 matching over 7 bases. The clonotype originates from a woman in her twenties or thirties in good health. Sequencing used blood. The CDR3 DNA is TGCAGCGGGTGGGTCGACAGGGTCCATGAGCAGTTCTTC. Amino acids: CSGWVDRVHEQFF.